Each of the 25 T cell receptor beta chains below was sequenced from the same sample in a study of cytotoxic CD8 clonotypes in ibrutinib-treated CLL. Sequencing was performed with immunoSEQ multiplex PCR; in TCRdb, only in-frame clones are kept and a portion is missing. Of around 130,000 clones listed, approximately 81% are singletons. The sequenced sample was PBMCs, obtained after 24 months of ibrutinib treatment. The receptors shown here come from a human donor with chronic lymphocytic leukemia.

This clone was seen a single time. The chain links TRBV6-5 to TRBJ2-3, with D perhaps matching TRBD2 (6 bases). Per the germline V gene, CDR1 is MNHEY and CDR2 is SVGAGI. V was trimmed by 8 bases and J by 4 bases, leaving 7 bases between them. This CDR3 has 11 residues. The CDR3 DNA sequence: TGTGCCAGCCGGAGGGCAGATACGCAGTATTTT. As protein: CASRRADTQYF.

The chain carries TRBV4-1 and TRBJ1-5; possible D gene TRBD1, 5 bases. CDR1 is MGHRA and CDR2 is YSYEKL in the germline V gene. Trimming removed 1 base from V and 3 bases from J, with 10 bases in between. The CDR3 has 15 amino acids. The CDR3 sequence is CASSQVGHINQPQHF. CDR3 bases: TGCGCCAGCAGCCAAGTTGGACACATCAATCAGCCCCAGCATTTT.

The rearrangement links TRBV11-2 to TRBJ1-5; D is possibly TRBD1 (5 bases). The ends were cut back, 5 bases at V and 1 base at J, with 15 bases in the middle. The CDR3 consists of 16 residues. CDR1 and CDR2 (germline): SGHAT, FQNNGV. CDR3 sequence (DNA): TGTGCCAGCAGCGGAAGGGGACCCCCCAGCAATCAGCCCCAGCATTTT. It is translated as CASSGRGPPSNQPQHF.

The chain carries TRBV6-1 and TRBJ1-1, with a weak D call TRBD1 (6 bases). CDR1 and CDR2 from the germline V gene are MNHNS and SASEGT. There are 12 residues in the CDR3. V was shortened by 6 bases and J by 1 base, with 6 bases between the two germline ends. CDR3: CASRGGNTEAFF. As DNA, the CDR3 is TGTGCCAGCAGAGGGGGGAACACTGAAGCTTTCTTT.

The rearrangement joins TRBV7-2 to TRBJ2-7; 11 bases match TRBD2. Germline trimming cut 5 bases from V and 0 bases from J; bases unmatched to any gene: 6. CDR3 length equals 16 residues. CDR1 SGHTA and CDR2 FQGNSA come from the germline V gene. This CDR3 is CASSRGTSGTSYEQYF. The DNA for the CDR3 is TGTGCCAGCAGCCGCGGGACTAGCGGCACCTCCTACGAGCAGTACTTC.

The V gene is TRBV29-1, the J gene TRBJ2-5; a possible D gene is TRBD1 (5 bases). V was trimmed by 4 bases and J by 7 bases, leaving 16 bases between them. CDR3 length: 13 residues. Germline values: CDR1 SQVTM, CDR2 ANQGSEA. The chain's CDR3 is CSVGVGQGGTQYF. DNA for the CDR3: TGCAGCGTTGGTGTTGGGCAGGGCGGGACCCAGTACTTC.

CDR3 sequence (DNA): TGTGCCAGCTCACCCGACAGGGGAGGAGCTTTCTTT. As protein: CASSPDRGGAFF. J is TRBJ1-1 and V is TRBV18; 8 positions agree with TRBD1. Germline V lookup: CDR1 KGHSH, CDR2 LQKENI. The ends lost 3 bases at V and 10 bases at J; junction bases unmatched: 4. This CDR3 has 12 amino acids.

The CDR3, as DNA: TGTGCCACCAGCAGCCTTCCGACGGTGAACTATGGCTACACCTTC. It specifies CATSSLPTVNYGYTF. The chain recombines TRBV15 with TRBJ1-2; no definite D call. Trimming shortened V by 3 bases and J by 2 bases, and 13 bases separated the two germline ends. The CDR3 loop spans 15 amino acids. Germline V gene sequence: CDR1 LNHNV, CDR2 YYDKDF (reference sequence).

This clone was seen a few times. The chain combines TRBV5-5 with TRBJ1-2, with D hard to call. The V end lost 0 bases, the J end lost 4 bases, and 10 bases lay between the germline ends. The CDR3 length is 14 residues. The germline CDR1 and CDR2 sequences are SGHKS and YYEKEE (reference sequence). The DNA of the CDR3 is TGTGCCAGCAGCTTGGCCGACGGCTCCTATGGCTACACCTTC. It translates to CASSLADGSYGYTF.

CDR3: CASSLTGDGTEAFF. The CDR3 DNA reads TGTGCCAGCAGCCTGACAGGGGATGGGACTGAAGCTTTCTTT. The rearrangement joins TRBV6-6 to TRBJ1-1; the match to TRBD1 covers 8 bases. This CDR3 is 14 amino acids long. V shed 6 bases and J 5 bases; nucleotides not matched to a gene: 8. CDR1 and CDR2 (germline): MNHNY, SVGAGI (reference sequence).

The J gene is TRBJ1-4, the V gene TRBV10-3; TRBD1 matches 7 bases. Germline V gives CDR1 ENHRY, CDR2 SYGVKD. This CDR3 contains 15 residues. Unmatched junction bases numbered 13, after V lost 10 bases and J lost 5 bases. The CDR3 sequence: CASRSVGGQNEKLFF. The DNA for the CDR3 is TGTGCCAGTAGGAGTGTAGGGGGCCAAAATGAAAAACTGTTTTTT.

The chain combines TRBV5-4 with TRBJ1-2; perhaps TRBD1 as D (5 bases). There are 16 residues in the CDR3. Germline CDR1 is SGHNT and CDR2 is YYREEE (reference sequence). Trimming removed 4 bases from V and 8 bases from J, with 24 bases in between. CDR3 protein: CASSLPRDRVGRGYTF. Here the CDR3 DNA reads TGTGCCAGCAGCCTCCCCCGGGACCGAGTGGGTCGCGGCTACACCTTC.

The chain employs TRBV6-5 and TRBJ1-2; maybe TRBD1 (5 bases). Germline CDR1 reads MNHEY; CDR2 reads SVGAGI. The V and J ends lost 2 bases and 2 bases respectively, with 12 bases between them. CDR3 length equals 15 residues. CDR3 in amino acids: CASSYIRGGNYGYTF. CDR3 coding DNA: TGTGCCAGCAGTTACATACGGGGCGGAAACTATGGCTACACCTTC.

This clone was picked up one time. The rearrangement uses TRBV9 and TRBJ2-5; D unresolved. The germline CDR1 and CDR2 sequences are SGDLS and YYNGEE. The CDR3 runs 15 residues. The V gene lost 0 bases and the J gene lost 4 bases, with 13 bases spanning the gap. As DNA, the CDR3 is TGTGCCAGCAGCGTAGATGTCAGTACACCAGAGACCCAGTACTTC. This gives the protein CASSVDVSTPETQYF.

The rearrangement links TRBV9 to TRBJ1-2, with unresolved D. CDR1 and CDR2 (germline): SGDLS, YYNGEE. This CDR3 spans 17 amino acids. V was cut by 1 base and J by 8 bases, with 24 bases left in between. The CDR3 sequence: CASSVKVRAPTPLGYTF. DNA of the CDR3: TGTGCCAGCAGCGTAAAAGTGAGGGCCCCGACCCCCCTAGGCTACACCTTC.

V is TRBV7-2 and J is TRBJ2-5, with D uncertain. The CDR3 has 13 amino acids. In germline, CDR1 is SGHTA, CDR2 FQGNSA. Trimming pared 2 bases from V and 4 bases from J, leaving 8 bases between. CDR3 nucleotides: TGTGCCAGCAGCTTAACGTGGGCAGAGACCCAGTACTTC. Translated, it gives CASSLTWAETQYF.

The chain combines TRBV4-2 with TRBJ1-6; D is unresolved. The CDR3 sequence is 13 residues long. Germline lookup yields CDR1 LGHNA and CDR2 YNFKEQ. V shed 3 bases and J shed 9 bases, with 9 bases lying between them. CDR3 in amino acids: CASSQGLGSPLHF. The CDR3, as DNA: TGTGCCAGCAGCCAGGGATTGGGTTCACCCCTCCACTTT.

The rearrangement links TRBV5-1 to TRBJ2-7; perhaps TRBD1 as D (5 bases). Trimming left V 0 bases short and J 2 bases short, with 9 bases between. The CDR3 is made up of 14 amino acids. CDR1 and CDR2 (germline): SGHRS, YFSETQ. CDR3 residues: CASSLVQGPYEQYF. The CDR3 nucleotides read TGCGCCAGCAGCTTGGTCCAGGGCCCCTACGAGCAGTACTTC.

This clone appeared a single time. The rearrangement uses TRBV6-5 and TRBJ2-7, with TRBD1 identical over 8 bases. Per germline, CDR1 MNHEY and CDR2 SVGAGI. V trimming: 6 bases; J trimming: 4 bases; junction bases outside the gene matches: 8. CDR3 length equals 14 residues. The CDR3 bases are TGTGCCAGCAGCCGGACAGGGTTGACTTACGAGCAGTACTTC. Protein product: CASSRTGLTYEQYF.

This clone was detected only once. The V gene is TRBV7-2, the J gene TRBJ1-3; no definite D call. The CDR3 spans 13 residues. The V gene lost 7 bases and the J gene lost 3 bases, with 10 bases spanning the gap. Germline assignment: CDR1 SGHTA and CDR2 FQGNSA. The CDR3 region has the DNA TGTGCCAGCAACTCCGACTTTGGAAACACCATATATTTT. Its translation is CASNSDFGNTIYF.

The chain recombines TRBV7-2 with TRBJ1-4, with D uncertain. V lost 5 bases to trimming and J lost 3 bases, with 13 bases between them. The CDR3 length is 15 residues. The germline CDR1 and CDR2 sequences are SGHTA and FQGNSA. The CDR3 here is CASSPRRKPNEKLFF. CDR3 bases: TGTGCCAGCAGCCCCCGGAGGAAACCTAATGAAAAACTGTTTTTT.

CDR3 protein: CASSLTGGHGEQYF. In DNA form, the CDR3 reads TGTGCCAGCAGCCTCACAGGGGGTCACGGCGAGCAGTACTTC. The genes are TRBV7-2 and TRBJ2-7; 8 bases match TRBD1. The germline CDR1 and CDR2 sequences are SGHTA and FQGNSA. The CDR3 covers 14 residues. J was trimmed by 6 bases and V by 5 bases; bases with no gene match: 9.

This chain links TRBV21-1 with TRBJ2-7; the table's D call TRBD2 went unverified against the DNA. TRBV21-1 has pseudogene status. The CDR3 consists of 16 residues. The CDR3 DNA reads as TGTGCCAGCAGCCTACCTAGCGGGGGGCGGGACTACGAGCAGTACTTC. This codes for CASSLPSGGRDYEQYF.

The chain has TRBV4-3 and TRBJ2-2, with 7 positions matching TRBD1. V shed 10 bases and J 3 bases; nucleotides not matched to a gene: 8. Germline loops: CDR1 LGHNA, CDR2 YSLEER. The CDR3 contains 14 residues. CDR3 sequence: CATRDSYYTGELFF. The DNA of the CDR3 is TGCGCCACCAGGGACAGTTACTACACCGGGGAGCTGTTTTTT.

The chain links TRBV19 to TRBJ2-7; D may be TRBD1 or TRBD2 (5 bases each). Germline V gene lookup returns CDR1 LNHDA and CDR2 SQIVND (reference sequence). V was trimmed by 6 bases and J by 6 bases, leaving 18 bases between them. This CDR3 is built from 14 residues. CDR3 in amino acids: CASSRDQGASEQYF. For the CDR3, the DNA is TGTGCCAGTAGCCGGGACCAAGGGGCCTCCGAGCAGTACTTC.